A single T cell receptor (beta chain) is shown here with its context. Its recognized antigen is unknown. No base qualities exist here, and no much larger clone lies one base off it. TCR repertoires of sorted CD4+ and CD8+ blood T cells from severe aplastic anemia patients and healthy subjects were deep-sequenced in the study. Ficoll-Paque density gradient centrifugation was used to isolate peripheral blood mononuclear cells. CD4+ and CD8+ T cells were sorted by FACS or magnetic beads before DNA extraction. This sample was included in a study of CD8+CD57+ T cells in acquired aplastic anemia (dated 2018 in TCRdb). Concerning the study at large: Extracted DNA from sorted CD4+ and CD8+ cells averaged about 3.4 ug, ranging from about 0.17 to 30 ug.

Broad study findings and their caveats: No significant difference in CD8+ Simpson's diversity was found between patients and healthy controls (P=0.060). Roughly 29 CD8+ CDR3 sequences were shared between patients and controls but appeared highly expressed in patients and within their immunodominant clones.

Compared with germline, V lacks 4 bases and J lacks 3 bases; bases without a gene match: 6. From the germline V gene, CDR1 is SGHRS and CDR2 is YFSETQ. The CDR3 measures 14 amino acids from cysteine to phenylalanine. Of the read, only the CDR3 DNA is kept; its 42 bases are in frame from base 1. Profiling of TCR beta VDJ combinations and CDR3 sequences used genomic DNA as the template. TCR repertoire sequencing was run on an Illumina HiSeq 2000. Processing in the source paper ran as follows. TRBV/TRBJ rearrangement plots, CDR3 size and DJ length profiles, and Simpson's diversity index were used to assess repertoires. The immunodominant clone was defined as the most abundant DNA sequence in deep sequencing data. CDR3 amino acid sequences were screened for sharing across subjects and were compared with published repertoires and the VDJdb database. The public reads were quality trimmed at Q25 with fastp and then assembled into clones with MiXCR by TCRdb, keeping productive beta chains. Each entry merges the rows of one CDR3 protein and shows their most common DNA and genes. None of the V and J calls come from the authors' own analysis; TCRdb made them. In all, the sample holds about 270,000 distinct CDR3 sequences, and around three fifths of those were seen once. 8% of the sample comes from the top ten.

The sequenced sample was sorted CD4+, CD8+, or CD8+CD57+ T cells (not recorded which) from PBMCs. This clonotype originated in a human donor with severe aplastic anemia or a healthy control (not recorded which). The rearrangement joined TRBV5-1 to TRBJ2-7; a stretch of 8 junction bases matches TRBD1. The bases read TGCGCCAGCAGCAAGGGACAGGCCCACTACGAGCAGTACTTC. This encodes CASSKGQAHYEQYF.